These 26 T cell receptor beta chains share one sample of origin, sequenced in a study of CD8+CD57+ T cells in acquired aplastic anemia. Genomic DNA, the template, was used for profiling of the TCR beta VDJ and CDR3. TCRdb itself ran the reads through MiXCR, one entry per CDR3 protein. This repertoire shows some 190,000 distinct CDR3 sequences, approximately 45% found once; its top ten account for approximately 2.9%. The specimen was sorted CD4+, CD8+, or CD8+CD57+ T cells (not recorded which) from PBMCs. The receptors derive from a human donor in good health.

This clonotype came up a few times. The chain links TRBV18 to TRBJ2-7; D is possibly TRBD1 (5 bases). The CDR3 is 15 amino acids. Trimming removed 1 base from V and 2 bases from J, with 12 bases in between. From germline, CDR1 is KGHSH and CDR2 LQKENI. Here the CDR3 reads CASSPQQVSTYEQYF. Here the CDR3 DNA reads TGTGCCAGCTCACCACAACAGGTGTCAACCTACGAGCAGTACTTC.

This chain joins TRBV5-1 and TRBJ2-7; maybe TRBD1 (6 bases). This CDR3 has 14 residues. The ends were cut back, 3 bases at V and 3 bases at J, with 13 bases in the middle. Germline loops: CDR1 SGHRS, CDR2 YFSETQ. CDR3 in DNA: TGCGCCAGCAGCTCCGACAGGCCTCTCTACGAGCAGTACTTC. Residues: CASSSDRPLYEQYF. Using reference TRBV5-1 and TRBJ2-7 for the parts outside the CDR3, the full variable domain is KAGVTQTPRYLIKTRGQQVTLSCSPISGHRSVSWYQQTPGQGLQFLFEYFSETQRNKGNFPGRFSGRQFSNSRSEMNVSTLELGDSALYLCASSSDRPLYEQYFGPGTRLTVT.

This clonotype has more than one count but fewer than ten. J is TRBJ2-3 and V is TRBV5-1; D is undetermined. Germline assignment: CDR1 SGHRS and CDR2 YFSETQ. The CDR3 is 13 amino acids. V gave up 3 bases and J gave up 0 bases, with 5 bases separating them. The CDR3 DNA reads as TGCGCCAGCAGCTCGCTGAGCACAGATACGCAGTATTTT. This translates into CASSSLSTDTQYF.

This chain joins TRBV6-2 or TRBV6-3 and TRBJ2-7, with 9 bases matching TRBD1. The CDR3 covers 14 residues. V was pared by 5 bases and J by 0 bases, with 2 bases of the junction left unmatched. Germline V CDR1 and CDR2: MNHEY, SVGEGT. The CDR3: CASSRDRDSYEQYF. Here the CDR3 DNA reads TGTGCCAGCAGTCGGGACAGGGACTCCTACGAGCAGTACTTC.

The chain has TRBV15 and TRBJ2-7; weak D call: TRBD1 (6 bases). Germline CDR1 and CDR2: LNHNV and YYDKDF (reference sequence). The CDR3 consists of 14 residues. The V gene lost 6 bases and the J gene lost 4 bases, with 16 bases spanning the gap. CDR3 protein: CATRTSGETYEQYF. CDR3 nucleotide sequence: TGTGCCACCAGAACTTCAGGGGAAACATACGAGCAGTACTTC.

The rearrangement joins TRBV12-3 or TRBV12-4 to TRBJ2-1, with 13 nucleotides matching TRBD2. The CDR3 consists of 15 residues. Trimming removed 6 bases from V and 7 bases from J; junction bases left unmatched: 6. The CDR3 spells CASSILAGGPNEQFF. CDR3 bases: TGTGCCAGCAGCATACTAGCGGGAGGGCCAAATGAGCAGTTCTTC.

This clonotype has at least ten counts. The chain links TRBV10-2 to TRBJ1-6; D call uncertain. CDR3 length: 12 amino acids. V was clipped by 8 bases and J by 7 bases, with 9 bases between them. CDR1 is WSHSY, CDR2 SAAADI, per germline. CDR3 sequence (DNA): TGCGCCAGCGGCCCCGGGAATTCACCCCTCCACTTT. Encoded protein: CASGPGNSPLHF.

This chain connects TRBV20-1 to TRBJ1-1; the D gene is possibly TRBD1 (6 bases). Looked up from germline, CDR1 is DFQATT and CDR2 is SNEGSKA (reference sequence). V lost 3 bases, J lost 6 bases, and 20 bases lay in between. The CDR3 length is 15 residues. In nucleotides, the CDR3 is TGCAGTGCTAGTGGGACCGATACAGGGAAACCTGAAGCTTTCTTT. Translating it yields CSASGTDTGKPEAFF.

This clonotype has a count of ten or more. The chain joins TRBV10-3 to TRBJ1-3, with D possibly being TRBD1 (5 bases). Trimming shortened V by 0 bases and J by 4 bases, and 13 bases separated the two germline ends. CDR3 length: 16 amino acids. Germline loops: CDR1 ENHRY, CDR2 SYGVKD. The CDR3 DNA follows: TGTGCCATCAGTGAGTCGTCGGGGCGGGAAGGAAACACCATATATTTT. Translated: CAISESSGREGNTIYF.

This CDR3 reads CAISGAQNTEAFF. In DNA form, the CDR3 reads TGTGCCATCAGTGGGGCCCAGAACACTGAAGCTTTCTTT. The chain uses TRBV10-3 and TRBJ1-1; D not resolved. V gave up 4 bases and J gave up 1 base, with 7 bases separating them. In germline, CDR1 is ENHRY, CDR2 SYGVKD. There are 13 residues in the CDR3.

V and J are TRBV19 and TRBJ2-2, with D unresolved. CDR3 length: 13 residues. V gave up 1 base and J gave up 4 bases, with 4 bases separating them. Germline assignment: CDR1 LNHDA and CDR2 SQIVND (reference sequence). CDR3 nucleotides: TGTGCCAGTAGTATAGGAATCACCGGGGAGCTGTTTTTT. Protein sequence: CASSIGITGELFF.

This clonotype was seen a few times. This could be a read error, since a much larger clone is one nucleotide away. The J gene is TRBJ1-5, the V gene TRBV12-3 or TRBV12-4; D remains ambiguous. V lost 3 bases and J lost 5, with 8 bases in between. CDR3 length: 13 amino acids. The CDR3 nucleotides read TGTGCCAGCAGTTTTTACGACGATCAGCCCCAGCATTTT. Its protein is CASSFYDDQPQHF.

In its sample, this clonotype was seen a few times. The V and J genes are TRBV5-5 and TRBJ1-5; D not certain. The V gene's germline CDR1 is SGHKS and CDR2 YYEKEE (reference sequence). V dropped 0 bases and J dropped 0 bases, with 10 bases sitting between them. The CDR3 has 16 residues. The CDR3 coding sequence is TGTGCCAGCAGCTTGGGATCCCAGAATAGCAATCAGCCCCAGCATTTT. This gives the protein CASSLGSQNSNQPQHF.

This clonotype was seen more than once but under ten times. The V gene is TRBV30, the J gene TRBJ1-5; D unclear. V lost 0 bases and J lost 6, with 18 bases in between. The CDR3 extends over 16 amino acids. Germline assignment: CDR1 GTSNPN and CDR2 SVGIG (reference sequence). The DNA of the CDR3 is TGTGCCTGGAGTGTACGCGGGAGCTGGGTGGGTCAGCCCCAGCATTTT. Encoded protein: CAWSVRGSWVGQPQHF.

The V and J genes are TRBV29-1 and TRBJ2-5; D is undetermined. Germline V gene data show CDR1 as SQVTM and CDR2 as ANQGSEA. V lost 6 bases and J 5 bases, leaving 7 bases between the germline ends. The length of the CDR3 is 10 residues. The CDR3 DNA follows: TGCAGCGTGGAAAGGGAGACCCAGTACTTC. This translates into CSVERETQYF.

This clonotype was seen many times. The genes are TRBV6-1 and TRBJ1-5, with D perhaps matching TRBD1 (5 bases). With 6 bases removed from V and 5 bases from J, the gap between germline ends came to 17 bases. The CDR3 sequence is 15 residues long. The germline gives CDR1 MNHNS, CDR2 SASEGT. The CDR3 here is CASSPYSGGDQPQHF. The CDR3 coding sequence is TGTGCCAGCAGCCCCTACTCGGGAGGGGATCAGCCCCAGCATTTT.

The chain is built from TRBV2 and TRBJ2-3; a possible D gene is TRBD1 (6 bases). V gave up 3 bases and J gave up 3 bases, with 10 bases separating them. CDR1 is SNHLY, CDR2 FYNNEI, per germline. The CDR3 contains 14 residues. CDR3 amino acids: CASSEQGLTDTQYF. The CDR3 nucleotides are TGTGCCAGCAGTGAGCAGGGGTTGACAGATACGCAGTATTTT.

A note on this clonotype: A much larger clone differs by one base, so this may be a read error. The gene calls are TRBV12-3 or TRBV12-4 and TRBJ2-3; D is tentatively TRBD1 or TRBD2 (6 bases each). This CDR3 comprises 16 residues. The CDR3: CASGLSGGVNTDTQYF. DNA of the CDR3: TGTGCCAGCGGTTTATCCGGGGGCGTGAACACAGATACGCAGTATTTT.

V gene TRBV25-1 combines with J gene TRBJ2-3; D uncertain. The germline CDR1 and CDR2 sequences are MGHDK and SYGVNS. Trimming stripped 4 bases from V and 6 bases from J, with 5 bases between. CDR3 size: 11 residues. This chain's CDR3 is CASSVVDTQYF. The CDR3 DNA is TGTGCCAGCAGTGTAGTCGATACGCAGTATTTT.

This clonotype showed up many times. The chain recombines TRBV29-1 with TRBJ1-1, with D maybe TRBD1 (5 bases). V lost 7 bases to trimming and J lost 5 bases, with 20 bases between them. The CDR3 is 14 residues long. Per germline, CDR1 SQVTM and CDR2 ANQGSEA. The CDR3, as DNA: TGCAGCGGGATGCTCCGGGACCGGAGTACTGAAGCTTTCTTT. Its translation is CSGMLRDRSTEAFF.

The chain is built from TRBV29-1 and TRBJ2-1; D gene ambiguous. This CDR3 spans 12 amino acids. Looked up from germline, CDR1 is SQVTM and CDR2 is ANQGSEA. V was pared by 6 bases and J by 5 bases, with 11 bases between. The CDR3 protein is CSVTPFNNEQFF. The CDR3, as DNA: TGCAGCGTGACCCCTTTTAACAATGAGCAGTTCTTC.

There are a few counts of this clonotype. The CDR3 region has the DNA TGTGCCAGCAGTCCCACGGGACAGTGGGGGGGCTACACCTTC. This sequence encodes CASSPTGQWGGYTF. The rearrangement joins TRBV2 to TRBJ1-2, with TRBD1 identical over 7 bases. The germline V gene encodes CDR1 SNHLY and CDR2 FYNNEI. The V segment lost 5 bases and the J segment 8 bases; nucleotides outside the gene matches: 11. The CDR3 is 14 residues long.

The chain has TRBV2 and TRBJ1-2; D gene ambiguous. Per the germline V gene, CDR1 is SNHLY and CDR2 is FYNNEI. Deletions cut 1 base from V and 8 bases from J, with 17 bases between. CDR3 length: 15 amino acids. CDR3 coding DNA: TGTGCCAGCAGTGAAGTAGGGTCCTCCTCGGGGGGCTACACCTTC. Residues: CASSEVGSSSGGYTF.

The chain employs TRBV15 and TRBJ2-7, with TRBD2 matching 7 bases. The germline CDR1 and CDR2 sequences are LNHNV and YYDKDF (reference sequence). This CDR3 comprises 17 residues. J gave up 2 bases and V 3 bases, and 13 bases lay outside the gene matches. CDR3 coding DNA: TGTGCCACCAGCAGCCAAGATGGGTCACGGGGGGCCTACGAGCAGTACTTC. It specifies CATSSQDGSRGAYEQYF.

This clonotype has more than one count but fewer than ten. The chain recombines TRBV15 with TRBJ2-6; TRBD1 agrees at 9 bases. The CDR3 length is 15 residues. Germline V gene sequence: CDR1 LNHNV, CDR2 YYDKDF (reference sequence). The junction had 2 bases not matched to a gene; V was cut back by 6 bases and J by 2 bases. This chain's CDR3 is CATSTGGAGANVLTF. The CDR3 region has the DNA TGTGCCACCAGTACAGGGGGCGCTGGGGCCAACGTCCTGACTTTC.

The genes are TRBV10-3 and TRBJ1-6, with 9 bases that match TRBD1. The CDR3 has 14 amino acids. V shed 10 bases and J 7 bases; nucleotides not matched to a gene: 8. The germline V gene encodes CDR1 ENHRY and CDR2 SYGVKD. CDR3 DNA: TGTGCCACCATCCGGGACAGGGCCAATTCACCCCTCCACTTT. Encoded protein: CATIRDRANSPLHF.